Listed here is a single TCR beta chain. TCRdb recomputed calls from the PCR reads with MiXCR, one row per CDR3 protein. The sample lists around 21,000 distinct CDR3 sequences; 60% were seen once. The data originate from a study of vaccination and CD4 T cells after COVID-19. The CDR3 has 16 amino acids. CDR1 is SGHVS and CDR2 is FNYEAQ in the germline V gene. The V and J ends lost 4 bases and 2 bases respectively, with 17 bases between them. This chain links TRBV7-6 with TRBJ2-5, with a weak D call TRBD1 (6 bases). The sequence came from a human donor who had recovered from COVID-19. The source material was CD4+ T cells from blood, sampled after SARS-CoV-2 vaccination. The CDR3 DNA follows: TGTGCCAGCAGCTCTTTGGCTGGAAGGGGGCAAGAGACCCAGTACTTC. The encoded protein is CASSSLAGRGQETQYF. Full variable domain (missing parts from reference TRBV7-6 and TRBJ2-5): GAGVSQSPRYKVTKRGQDVALRCDPISGHVSLYWYRQALGQGPEFLTYFNYEAQQDKSGLPNDRFSAERPEGSISTLTIQRTEQRDSAMYRCASSSLAGRGQETQYFGPGTRLLVL.